Below are 2 T cell receptor beta chains sequenced from a single sample in a study of control samples from healthy donors and cancer patients (dated by TCRdb to 2018 to 2020). The receptor library was made with the immunoSEQ multiplex PCR assay. TCRdb provides this immuneACCESS table in a form limited to in-frame rearrangements. Some clones are lacking; in checked studies, under half of them reflect an unresolved V gene, and why the rest are absent is not known. Across this sample there are about 65,000 clones, with 75% to 95% seen only once. Of the sample, 0.95% to 1.5% is held by the ten largest clones. Sequences were obtained from PBMCs. The receptor set was obtained from a woman in her forties or fifties with colorectal cancer.

This chain connects TRBV10-3 to TRBJ1-4; D remains unclear. The CDR3 sequence is 15 residues long. Germline CDR1 ENHRY, CDR2 SYGVKD. V gave up 6 bases and J gave up 0 bases, with 11 bases separating them. CDR3 sequence reads: CAISPGQATNEKLFF. The CDR3 bases are TGTGCCATCAGCCCAGGCCAAGCAACTAATGAAAAACTGTTTTTT.

The chain recombines TRBV10-2 with TRBJ1-1, with a weak D call TRBD1 (5 bases). Germline V lookup: CDR1 WSHSY, CDR2 SAAADI. This CDR3 contains 17 residues. Trimming removed 8 bases from V and 6 bases from J, with 28 bases in between. In DNA, the CDR3 is TGCGCCAGCCGCCGGCAGGGACCGTACTCTCCGGAGGCTGAAGCTTTCTTT. Protein sequence: CASRRQGPYSPEAEAFF.